The 11 T cell receptor beta chains below all came from one sample that was sequenced in a study of pediatric ulcerative colitis. One to two pinch biopsies were taken from the rectum during colonoscopy. Sequencing used immunoSEQ multiplex PCR; TCRdb keeps in-frame clones, though not all of them. This table holds fewer than 30,000 clones, 55% to 85% found once. Sequencing was carried out using gut tissue. These receptors were obtained from a boy aged 5-17 years with severe ulcerative colitis.

The chain recombines TRBV7-6 with TRBJ2-3; D might be TRBD2 (6 bases). Between the trimmed V and J ends, which lost 2 bases and 2 bases, there was a span of 11 bases. CDR3 length: 15 residues. Germline V lookup: CDR1 SGHVS, CDR2 FNYEAQ. CDR3 protein: CASSLLSGITDTQYF. DNA of the CDR3: TGTGCCAGCAGCTTACTTAGCGGAATCACAGATACGCAGTATTTT.

The rearrangement uses TRBV29-1 and TRBJ1-2; TRBD1 agrees at 8 bases. Trimming removed 8 bases from V and 2 bases from J; junction bases left unmatched: 16. Germline CDR1 is SQVTM and CDR2 is ANQGSEA. The CDR3 sequence is 16 residues long. The CDR3 loop reads CSLAHPGQGRNYGYTF. CDR3 coding DNA: TGCAGCCTCGCTCATCCTGGACAGGGAAGAAACTATGGCTACACCTTC.

The J gene is TRBJ1-1, the V gene TRBV7-6; D might be TRBD1 (5 bases). Germline values: CDR1 SGHVS, CDR2 FNYEAQ. V gave up 5 bases and J gave up 1 base, with 11 bases separating them. This CDR3 comprises 14 residues. The CDR3 region has the DNA TGTGCCAGCAGCCAGGGCTCAGCGAACACTGAAGCTTTCTTT. Its translation is CASSQGSANTEAFF. Together with reference TRBV7-6 and TRBJ1-1, the CDR3 gives the full variable domain: GAGVSQSPRYKVTKRGQDVALRCDPISGHVSLYWYRQALGQGPEFLTYFNYEAQQDKSGLPNDRFSAERPEGSISTLTIQRTEQRDSAMYRCASSQGSANTEAFFGQGTRLTVV.

This chain joins TRBV4-3 and TRBJ2-7; 8 bases fit TRBD2. The V segment lost 3 bases and the J segment 3 bases; nucleotides outside the gene matches: 7. CDR1 is LGHNA and CDR2 is YSLEER in the germline V gene. This CDR3 spans 15 amino acids. Here the CDR3 DNA reads TGCGCCAGCAGCCAGGAGACTAGCGTATACTACGAGCAGTACTTC. Amino acid sequence: CASSQETSVYYEQYF.

In this sample, this clone turned up once. The chain's CDR3 is CASSLMSGTGWVASSGYTF. In DNA, the CDR3 is TGTGCCAGCAGTCTCATGAGTGGGACAGGGTGGGTAGCTAGCTCTGGCTACACCTTC. The V call is TRBV7-2, the J call TRBJ1-2; the match to TRBD1 covers 9 bases. This CDR3 has 19 amino acids. V dropped 6 bases and J dropped 7; count of bases not matched to a gene: 24. CDR1 and CDR2 (germline): SGHTA, FQGNSA.

V usage is TRBV29-1 and J usage is TRBJ2-3; no firm D call. The CDR3 contains 13 residues. The germline CDR1 and CDR2 sequences are SQVTM and ANQGSEA. V shed 6 bases and J shed 1 base, with 11 bases lying between them. The CDR3 sequence is CSVGDLGTDTQYF. DNA of the CDR3: TGCAGCGTGGGTGACCTCGGCACAGATACGCAGTATTTT.

This clone has just a few counts. The chain is built from TRBV10-3 and TRBJ1-5; D unresolved. Trimming removed 3 bases from V and 5 bases from J, with 11 bases in between. Germline CDR1 and CDR2: ENHRY and SYGVKD. The CDR3 spans 14 residues. The CDR3 loop reads CAISDLTKDQPQHF. Written as DNA, the CDR3 is TGTGCCATCAGTGACCTCACAAAAGATCAGCCCCAGCATTTT.

The chain joins TRBV9 to TRBJ1-1; unclear D gene. Germline V gene lookup returns CDR1 SGDLS and CDR2 YYNGEE. The CDR3 contains 13 residues. The V gene lost 0 bases and the J gene lost 0 bases, with 3 bases spanning the gap. The DNA for the CDR3 is TGTGCCAGCAGCGTAGGTATGAACACTGAAGCTTTCTTT. This encodes CASSVGMNTEAFF.

CDR3 loop: CASSVGTSGFSDTQYF. The CDR3 bases are TGTGCCAGCAGCGTAGGGACTAGCGGGTTTTCGGATACGCAGTATTTT. This chain joins TRBV9 and TRBJ2-3, with TRBD2 matching 11 bases. Germline lookup yields CDR1 SGDLS and CDR2 YYNGEE. The J segment lost 6 bases and the V segment lost 0 bases, leaving 6 bases of the junction unmatched. The CDR3 covers 16 residues.

This clone is a singleton in its sample. This sequence joins TRBV28 and TRBJ1-1, with D possibly TRBD1 on 5 matching bases. The CDR3 consists of 13 residues. Germline V gene sequence: CDR1 MDHEN, CDR2 SYDVKM. V was trimmed by 10 bases and J by 1 base, leaving 13 bases between them. Written as DNA, the CDR3 is TGTGCCAACCAGGGTAAGAGGAACACTGAAGCTTTCTTT. Protein: CANQGKRNTEAFF.

A word on this clone: The identical CDR3 is also encoded by other nucleotide sequences in the sample. The rearrangement joins TRBV19 to TRBJ2-1; the D gene is possibly TRBD2 (6 bases). CDR1 and CDR2 (germline): LNHDA, SQIVND (reference sequence). The CDR3 is 16 amino acids. The V gene lost 1 base and the J gene lost 3 bases, with 13 bases spanning the gap. The CDR3 here is CASSIATSGNYNEQFF. The CDR3 DNA reads as TGTGCCAGTAGTATAGCGACTAGTGGGAACTACAATGAGCAGTTCTTC.